This entry describes one T cell receptor beta chain. The antigen is undetermined. A much larger clone sits a single nucleotide away, making a read error possible. 5'-RACE, quantitative and with molecular barcodes, yielded the TCR beta libraries. TCRdb analysed the 5' RACE reads with MiXCR anew, one entry per CDR3 protein. The table lists 150,000 to 200,000 distinct CDR3 sequences, 9.5% to 13% of them singletons. This record comes from a study of CD8 T cells in ankylosing spondylitis. Germline values: CDR1 MGHDK, CDR2 SYGVNS. This CDR3 has 15 residues. The V end was cut by 3 bases, the J end by 0 bases, with 12 bases between. General study points: Significantly higher representation of disease-linked clones was reported for matched ankylosing spondylitis synovial fluid. Some of these motif variants have turned up before, in reports on reactive arthritis synovial fluid and blood.

The TCR sequence derives from a male donor with ankylosing spondylitis or in good health (not recorded which). The chain links TRBV25-1 to TRBJ2-7; no clear D gene. The specimen sequenced was blood, either unsorted or a sorted T cell fraction (not recorded which). The CDR3 protein is CASSEGCRFSYEQYF. As DNA, the CDR3 is TGTGCCAGCAGTGAGGGCTGTCGTTTCTCCTACGAGCAGTACTTC.